Presented here are 14 T cell receptor beta chains from one specimen sequenced in a study of shared clonotypes between healthy human individuals. Generated by immunoSEQ multiplex PCR, the TCRdb table keeps only in-frame clones and is missing some. Of about 2.3 million clones listed, under 95% are singletons. The specimen sequenced was naive CD4+ T cells from PBMCs. Noted subset: CD45RA+ positively selected. The receptors stem from a man younger than 35 in good health. Some clones in this sample may be carry-over from other donors' samples.

V is TRBV4-1 and J is TRBJ1-2; 7 bases are shared with TRBD1. V shed 1 base, J shed 4 bases, and the junction held 9 bases outside the gene matches. The CDR3 sequence is 16 residues long. Germline loops: CDR1 MGHRA, CDR2 YSYEKL. CDR3 loop: CASSQGQGGYSYGYTF. The DNA for the CDR3 is TGCGCCAGCAGCCAAGGGCAGGGGGGTTACTCCTATGGCTACACCTTC.

As regards this clone: Other DNA sequences in this specimen translate into the identical CDR3. V gene TRBV5-6 combines with J gene TRBJ2-7; the D gene could be TRBD1 or TRBD2 (5 bases each). Trimming took off 0 bases at V and 7 bases at J, with 8 bases between the two ends. This CDR3 is 12 amino acids long. Germline values: CDR1 SGHDT, CDR2 YYEEEE. The CDR3 DNA is TGTGCCAGCAGCTTGGGGGGGTTGGAGCAGTACTTC. Its translation is CASSLGGLEQYF.

As concerns this clone: At the DNA level, this CDR3 is encoded by other sequences in the same sample as well. The CDR3 DNA sequence: TGTGCCATCAGTGAGTCAGGGCTCCAAGAGACCCAGTACTTC. Translating gives CAISESGLQETQYF. The V and J genes are TRBV10-3 and TRBJ2-5; D unresolved. This CDR3 spans 14 amino acids. Germline values: CDR1 ENHRY, CDR2 SYGVKD. The germline V and J ends were trimmed by 0 bases and 1 base, with 6 bases remaining between them.

The genes are TRBV30 and TRBJ1-1; no firm D call. Per the germline V gene, CDR1 is GTSNPN and CDR2 is SVGIG (reference sequence). V lost 5 bases and J 8 bases, leaving 12 bases between the germline ends. This CDR3 has 11 amino acids. CDR3 nucleotides: TGTGCCTGGGGCCCGGGGTCCGAAGCTTTCTTT. This translates into CAWGPGSEAFF. Looking up the rest from reference TRBV30 and TRBJ1-1 gives the full variable domain: SQTIHQWPATLVQPVGSPLSLECTVEGTSNPNLYWYRQAAGRGLQLLFYSVGIGQISSEVPQNLSASRPQDRQFILSSKKLLLSDSGFYLCAWGPGSEAFFGQGTRLTVV.

This chain uses TRBV6-5 with TRBJ2-1; 8 nucleotides match TRBD2. Germline V lookup: CDR1 MNHEY, CDR2 SVGAGI. This CDR3 has 12 residues. J was trimmed by 7 bases and V by 5 bases; bases with no gene match: 1. CDR3 protein: CASSTGGNEQFF. The CDR3 DNA sequence: TGTGCCAGCAGTACGGGGGGGAATGAGCAGTTCTTC.

Note on this clone: Distinct nucleotide sequences in the sample also encode this CDR3. V is TRBV15 and J is TRBJ2-7; TRBD1 matches 7 bases. The J segment lost 4 bases and the V segment lost 1 base, leaving 1 base of the junction unmatched. CDR1 and CDR2 from the germline V gene are LNHNV and YYDKDF (reference sequence). CDR3 length equals 13 residues. The CDR3 here is CATSRVTGYEQYF. CDR3 DNA: TGTGCCACCAGCAGAGTGACAGGGTACGAGCAGTACTTC.

The chain is built from TRBV6-6 and TRBJ1-2, with unresolved D. Germline V lookup: CDR1 MNHNY, CDR2 SVGAGI (reference sequence). V gave up 7 bases and J gave up 4 bases, with 22 bases separating them. This CDR3 is built from 16 residues. CDR3: CASILGGPVLGYGYTF. CDR3 sequence (DNA): TGTGCCAGCATCTTGGGTGGGCCTGTCCTAGGCTATGGCTACACCTTC.

V gene TRBV4-1 combines with J gene TRBJ2-1; TRBD2 matches at 9 bases. The CDR3 contains 15 residues. V was clipped by 5 bases and J by 0 bases; unmatched bases: 2. The germline gives CDR1 MGHRA, CDR2 YSYEKL. CDR3 protein: CASSSGLASYNEQFF. The CDR3 region has the DNA TGCGCCAGCAGCTCGGGACTAGCCTCCTACAATGAGCAGTTCTTC.

This chain uses TRBV2 with TRBJ2-3, with D possibly TRBD1 on 5 matching bases. V lost 7 bases, J lost 6 bases, and 17 bases lay in between. CDR3 length equals 14 residues. Germline loops: CDR1 SNHLY, CDR2 FYNNEI. The CDR3 DNA reads TGTGCCAGCACCCCAGGGTTAAACATGGATACGCAGTATTTT. It codes for CASTPGLNMDTQYF.

The CDR3 sequence: CSVMTTGIAGYTF. The DNA for the CDR3 is TGCAGCGTTATGACTACAGGGATTGCAGGCTACACCTTC. The chain couples TRBV29-1 to TRBJ1-2, with a tentative D call TRBD1 (6 bases). Trimming stripped 5 bases from V and 8 bases from J, with 18 bases between. Germline CDR1 reads SQVTM; CDR2 reads ANQGSEA. This CDR3 is 13 amino acids long.

This chain uses TRBV28 with TRBJ1-5, with 8 bases aligning to TRBD1. The CDR3 covers 17 residues. The junction had 10 bases not matched to a gene; V was cut back by 5 bases and J by 1 base. Germline loops: CDR1 MDHEN, CDR2 SYDVKM. This chain's CDR3 is CASSRPRQGTSNQPQHF. The CDR3 DNA sequence: TGTGCCAGCAGTAGACCTCGACAGGGGACCAGCAATCAGCCCCAGCATTTT.

This clone was picked up one time. The chain joins TRBV6-6 to TRBJ2-7, with D possibly being TRBD1 (5 bases). The CDR3 sequence is 16 residues long. Per germline, CDR1 MNHNY and CDR2 SVGAGI (reference sequence). V was clipped by 11 bases and J by 6 bases, with 29 bases between them. CDR3 nucleotide sequence: TGTGCCGCCAAATCAGGGCAGGGCCTTTCACCCTTCGAGCAGTACTTC. Translated, it gives CAAKSGQGLSPFEQYF.

The chain carries TRBV27 and TRBJ1-1; D might be TRBD1 (6 bases). V gave up 5 bases and J gave up 8 bases, with 24 bases separating them. The length of the CDR3 is 16 residues. Germline CDR1 reads MNHEY; CDR2 reads SMNVEV (reference sequence). CDR3 DNA sequence: TGTGCCAGCAGTCGGACCGCGATAGGGGGAGTGGGAGAAGCTTTCTTT. Protein sequence: CASSRTAIGGVGEAFF.

The chain couples TRBV4-1 to TRBJ2-2; 8 bases agree with TRBD2. Trimming cost V 1 base and J 1 base; bases outside gene matches: 2. The length of the CDR3 is 16 residues. Per germline, CDR1 MGHRA and CDR2 YSYEKL. CDR3 DNA: TGCGCCAGCAGCCAAGGGAGCGGGAGGAACACCGGGGAGCTGTTTTTT. This translates into CASSQGSGRNTGELFF.